The 20 T cell receptor beta chains below come from one sample, sequenced in a study of CD8 T cells in ankylosing spondylitis. MiXCR, run by TCRdb on the 5' RACE reads, gives a single entry per CDR3 protein. The sample carries around 91,000 distinct CDR3 sequences, around 8.5% recorded once. Findings and limits, study-wide: Blood from ankylosing spondylitis patients appeared to carry a characteristic roughly 8-variant TCR beta motif.

No cognate antigen is known for these TCRs. Sequencing was carried out using blood, either unsorted or a sorted T cell fraction (not recorded which). The receptors were sampled from a male donor with ankylosing spondylitis.

The rearrangement joins TRBV5-1 to TRBJ1-1; a possible D gene is TRBD1 (6 bases). Germline V gene lookup returns CDR1 SGHRS and CDR2 YFSETQ. The V and J ends lost 4 bases and 5 bases respectively, with 12 bases between them. This CDR3 spans 13 amino acids. The CDR3 DNA sequence: TGCGCCAGCAGCCCCGTAGACAGGACTGAAGCTTTCTTT. Protein sequence: CASSPVDRTEAFF.

J is TRBJ1-1 and V is TRBV4-1, with D possibly being TRBD1 (5 bases). There are 15 residues in the CDR3. V lost 7 bases and J 1 base, leaving 16 bases between the germline ends. Germline CDR1 and CDR2: MGHRA and YSYEKL. The CDR3 coding sequence is TGCGCCAGCATAGCCAGGGCACGCGAGAACACTGAAGCTTTCTTT. Protein sequence: CASIARARENTEAFF.

This clonotype was picked up many times. The chain couples TRBV11-2 to TRBJ2-1; 9 nucleotides align to TRBD2. The CDR3 length is 16 residues. V trimming: 8 bases; J trimming: 7 bases; junction bases outside the gene matches: 15. Germline CDR1 reads SGHAT; CDR2 reads FQNNGV. DNA of the CDR3: TGTGCCAGCTCCTTGGAGGTAGCGGGAGACGATAATGAGCAGTTCTTC. It codes for CASSLEVAGDDNEQFF.

In its sample, this clonotype was seen many times. V and J are TRBV29-1 and TRBJ1-2; 10 nucleotides match TRBD1. V gave up 6 bases and J gave up 4 bases; unmatched junction bases: 8. Germline CDR1 and CDR2: SQVTM and ANQGSEA. The CDR3 is 14 residues long. The CDR3 sequence is CSVVDRGRSYGYTF. CDR3 in DNA: TGCAGCGTAGTTGACAGGGGGCGAAGCTATGGCTACACCTTC.

This clonotype appeared once. The J gene is TRBJ1-5, the V gene TRBV20-1; D ambiguous. The CDR3 is 14 residues long. Trimming took off 0 bases at V and 5 bases at J, with 11 bases between the two ends. The germline V gene has CDR1 DFQATT and CDR2 SNEGSKA (reference sequence). Here the CDR3 reads CSARDGRVDQPQHF. The CDR3 DNA is TGCAGTGCTAGAGATGGGAGGGTCGATCAGCCCCAGCATTTT.

Ten or more counts support this clonotype. The chain employs TRBV10-3 and TRBJ2-7; 9 bases agree with TRBD1. Germline loops: CDR1 ENHRY, CDR2 SYGVKD. The CDR3 totals 16 residues. The V and J ends lost 0 bases and 6 bases, in that order; junction bases with no gene match: 9. CDR3 protein: CAISESIGTGSTEQYF. The CDR3 DNA is TGTGCCATCAGTGAGTCGATCGGGACAGGGTCTACCGAGCAGTACTTC.

This clonotype showed up many times. This rearrangement joins TRBV7-3 to TRBJ1-4, with D possibly being TRBD1 (6 bases). With 0 bases removed from V and 6 bases from J, the gap between germline ends came to 29 bases. The CDR3 has 21 residues. The V gene's germline CDR1 is SGHTA and CDR2 FQGTGA. The chain's CDR3 is CASSLTIGLPRGEANDEKLFF. Written as DNA, the CDR3 is TGTGCCAGCAGCTTAACCATTGGACTCCCCAGGGGTGAAGCCAATGATGAAAAACTGTTTTTT.

The chain carries TRBV20-1 and TRBJ1-5; 8 bases line up with TRBD1. The CDR3 totals 13 residues. Per germline, CDR1 DFQATT and CDR2 SNEGSKA (reference sequence). Trimming at V came to 5 bases and at J to 4 bases, leaving 4 bases not matched to a gene. CDR3 amino acids: CSAAGTGNQPQHF. Written as DNA, the CDR3 is TGCAGTGCTGCCGGGACAGGTAATCAGCCCCAGCATTTT.

The table lists this clonotype with many counts. The rearrangement links TRBV6-5 to TRBJ1-2; a weak D match, TRBD1 (6 bases). CDR1 and CDR2 (germline): MNHEY, SVGAGI. This CDR3 is built from 16 residues. The V and J ends lost 0 bases and 4 bases respectively, with 15 bases between them. CDR3 sequence (DNA): TGTGCCAGCAGTTACTCGAAAGCAGGGGTCGGCTATGGCTACACCTTC. This translates into CASSYSKAGVGYGYTF.

J is TRBJ2-7 and V is TRBV27, with D perhaps TRBD1 or TRBD2 (5 bases each). This CDR3 is 13 amino acids long. The germline V gene encodes CDR1 MNHEY and CDR2 SMNVEV (reference sequence). With 11 bases removed from V and 2 bases from J, the gap between germline ends came to 16 bases. As DNA, the CDR3 is TGTGCCGCAGCCCGGGGCAGCGCCTACGAGCAGTACTTC. Amino acids: CAAARGSAYEQYF.

Written as DNA, the CDR3 is TGTGCCAGCAGTTTTTCCGGTAGTGAGCAGTTCTTC. It specifies CASSFSGSEQFF. The chain combines TRBV27 with TRBJ2-1; D is unresolved. The V and J ends lost 3 bases and 9 bases respectively, with 9 bases between them. The germline V gene has CDR1 MNHEY and CDR2 SMNVEV (reference sequence). The CDR3 loop spans 12 amino acids.

The V gene is TRBV7-2, the J gene TRBJ2-1; a weak D match, TRBD2 (6 bases). V gave up 2 bases and J gave up 7 bases, with 15 bases separating them. The CDR3 length is 15 residues. Germline assignment: CDR1 SGHTA and CDR2 FQGNSA. The CDR3 nucleotides are TGTGCCAGCAGCTTACTAGCGTTCGCGGGGAATGAGCAGTTCTTC. Translation: CASSLLAFAGNEQFF.

This clonotype was found a few times. J is TRBJ2-4 and V is TRBV5-1; D is tentatively TRBD1 or TRBD2 (6 bases each). This CDR3 has 14 amino acids. The germline gives CDR1 SGHRS, CDR2 YFSETQ. V shed 0 bases and J shed 7 bases, with 11 bases lying between them. The CDR3 region is CASSLAGGSNIQYF. CDR3 bases: TGCGCCAGCAGCTTGGCCGGGGGCAGTAACATTCAGTACTTC. Looking up the rest from reference TRBV5-1 and TRBJ2-4 gives the full variable domain: KAGVTQTPRYLIKTRGQQVTLSCSPISGHRSVSWYQQTPGQGLQFLFEYFSETQRNKGNFPGRFSGRQFSNSRSEMNVSTLELGDSALYLCASSLAGGSNIQYFGAGTRLSVL.

This clonotype showed up many times. The chain joins TRBV14 to TRBJ1-2; D might be TRBD1 (5 bases). This CDR3 contains 14 residues. Per germline, CDR1 SGHDN and CDR2 FVKESK. The V and J ends lost 0 bases and 4 bases respectively, with 9 bases between them. CDR3 coding DNA: TGTGCCAGCAGCCAAGAGGGGCAGGTCTATGGCTACACCTTC. This sequence encodes CASSQEGQVYGYTF. The full variable domain, with the rest looked up from reference TRBV14 and TRBJ1-2, is EAGVTQFPSHSVIEKGQTVTLRCDPISGHDNLYWYRRVMGKEIKFLLHFVKESKQDESGMPNNRFLAERTGGTYSTLKVQPAELEDSGVYFCASSQEGQVYGYTFGSGTRLTVV.

Of note for this clonotype: The junction does not match germline at one end; this may be a read error. The CDR3 DNA is TGTGTCAGCAGCCCAAACACCGGGGAGCTGTTTTTT. Protein sequence: CVSSPNTGELFF. J is TRBJ2-2 and V is TRBV7-9; D unresolved. CDR3 size: 12 residues. The germline V gene encodes CDR1 SEHNR and CDR2 FQNEAQ (reference sequence).

This clonotype was found a few times. V usage is TRBV6-1 and J usage is TRBJ2-5; TRBD1 matches 7 bases. The CDR3 is made up of 15 amino acids. The junction had 13 bases not matched to a gene; V was cut back by 10 bases and J by 2 bases. The germline V gene encodes CDR1 MNHNS and CDR2 SASEGT. CDR3 DNA sequence: TGTGCCACTAACCTCAGGGACAGTGTTCAAGAGACCCAGTACTTC. Its protein product is CATNLRDSVQETQYF.

Note on this clonotype: It may be a read error: a sequence one base away is much more abundant. V is TRBV29-1 and J is TRBJ1-1; D uncertain. Germline lookup yields CDR1 SQVTM and CDR2 ANQGSEA. The CDR3 is 11 residues long. The CDR3 reads CSGREGTVAFF. CDR3 nucleotide sequence: TGCAGCGGCCGTGAGGGCACTGTAGCTTTCTTT. Supplemented by reference TRBV29-1 and TRBJ1-1, the full variable domain reads SAVISQKPSRDICQRGTSLTIQCQVDSQVTMMFWYRQQPGQSLTLIATANQGSEATYESGFVIDKFPISRPNLTFSTLTVSNMSPEDSSIYLCSGREGTVAFFGQGTRLTVV.

The chain recombines TRBV20-1 with TRBJ2-7, with TRBD1 identical over 9 bases. Germline loops: CDR1 DFQATT, CDR2 SNEGSKA (reference sequence). This CDR3 region has 12 residues. V lost 5 bases and J lost 4; bases outside the gene matches: 3. The CDR3 nucleotides read TGCAGTGCTCGACAGGGGGGTTACGAGCAGTACTTC. This encodes CSARQGGYEQYF.

This clonotype occurred a few times. The chain carries TRBV7-9 and TRBJ2-7; D not certain. Trimming left V 5 bases short and J 3 bases short, with 5 bases between. CDR3 size: 11 residues. Germline V gives CDR1 SEHNR, CDR2 FQNEAQ (reference sequence). The CDR3 DNA reads TGTGCCAGCAGCCCAAACTACGAGCAGTACTTC. Translating it yields CASSPNYEQYF.

This clonotype was observed at least ten times. The rearrangement uses TRBV27 and TRBJ2-1, with 14 bases aligning to TRBD2. Trimming cost V 10 bases and J 7 bases; bases outside gene matches: 9. Germline V gene data show CDR1 as MNHEY and CDR2 as SMNVEV (reference sequence). The CDR3 is 15 amino acids. The CDR3 region is CAIQGTSGSINEQFF. CDR3 DNA sequence: TGTGCCATCCAGGGGACTAGCGGGAGTATAAATGAGCAGTTCTTC.